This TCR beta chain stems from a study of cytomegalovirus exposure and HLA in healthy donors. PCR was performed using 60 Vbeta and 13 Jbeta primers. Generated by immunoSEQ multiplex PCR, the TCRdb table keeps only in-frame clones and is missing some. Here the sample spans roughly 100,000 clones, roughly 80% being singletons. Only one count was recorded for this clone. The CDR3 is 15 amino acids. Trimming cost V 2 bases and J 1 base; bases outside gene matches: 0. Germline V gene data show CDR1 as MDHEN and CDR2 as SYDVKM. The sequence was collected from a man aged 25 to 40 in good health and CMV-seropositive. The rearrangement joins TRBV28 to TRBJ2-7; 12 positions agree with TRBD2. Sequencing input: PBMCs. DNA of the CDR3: TGTGCCAGCAGTTTACTAGCGGGGGGGTCCTACGAGCAGTACTTC. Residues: CASSLLAGGSYEQYF.